Below, one T cell receptor (beta chain) is given with its context. The antigen it recognizes is unknown. One base away there is no much larger clone; base qualities are not given. The immunoSEQ Assay, a bias-controlled multiplex PCR, was used to amplify TCRbeta CDR3 regions from genomic DNA. The authors' analysis ran thus. The number of nucleated cells in each sample was estimated from the amplification of reference gene primers within the assay. Sequence reads were collapsed and filtered to measure the absolute abundance of every unique TCRbeta CDR3 rearrangement. For each sample, productive Simpson clonality was calculated as the square root of Simpson's diversity index across productive rearrangements. TCRdb re-hosts the immuneACCESS table, in-frame sequences only. Its copies lack some clones; in the studies checked, an unresolved V gene accounts for under half of them, and the cause for the rest is not known. The V and J calls and clone size were taken over from that table, and D and trimming were inferred from the DNA. Present in this sample are about 150,000 clones, around 84% of which were seen just once. Approximately 12% of the sample goes to the ten largest clones.

The data were obtained in a study of blood T cell repertoires in COVID-19 (TCRdb year 2020). About the full investigation: Collaborator samples came from the United States, Italy and Spain and covered acute and convalescent phases of COVID-19. The material from the prospective study consisted of cDNA or gDNA derived from T cells, B-cell-depleted T cells, or PBMCs. Deeply sampled blood TCRbeta repertoires from subjects exposed to, actively infected with, or recovered from COVID-19 were included in the dataset. The repertoires were made available in a free public database intended to serve as a resource for research on the immune response to SARS-CoV-2. The samples were drawn from two sources: the first 160 participants of the ongoing ImmuneRACE study, and 1,000 to 1,500 subjects contributed by 6 global collaborators. The sample metadata nearly always contained a de-identified subject ID, COVID-19 status, age in years and sex. HLA class I and class II types, where available, came from metadata supplied by the sample provider rather than from assay-based typing.

Collaborating institutions collected whole blood in K2EDTA tubes following their own protocols. For TCRbeta analysis, collaborators shipped samples as frozen whole blood, isolated PBMCs, or DNA extracted from either of those sample types. What the work shows at the level of the full study, not this receptor alone: The amount of clinical and demographic metadata varied by source and participant and was provided uncurated.

V is reduced by 0 bases and J by 10 bases, leaving a spacing of 13 bases between them. The germline V gene gives CDR1 as SGHTA and CDR2 as FQGNSA. The CDR3 numbers 14 residues from cysteine through phenylalanine. Only the CDR3 DNA stays, 42 bases, in frame from base 1. Input material: peripheral blood. The origin of this receptor is a man aged 60-69 years with active or convalescent COVID-19. The rearrangement joined TRBV7-2 to TRBJ2-1; TRBD2 could be the D gene, as 5 bases match. DNA sequence: TGTGCCAGCAGCTTAGCGTTCGGGGATAAAGAGCAGTTCTTC. Its coded protein is CASSLAFGDKEQFF.